The rows below give T cell receptor beta chains drawn from one sample of a study of post-analysis software for immune sequencing data. TCRdb re-analysed the PCR reads in MiXCR, keeping a single row per CDR3 protein. The profile shows about 620,000 distinct CDR3 sequences, about 40% of them singletons. The sequenced sample consisted of blood. The receptor source for this set is a girl aged 10 to 17 with multiple sclerosis. The conserved cysteine and the conserved F or W are not part of the CDR3 here. The size entry is marked missing in some rows and otherwise reads once, few, many or a size class.

v_gene	len	abundance	j_gene	CDR3aa
TRBV6-1	10	NA	TRBJ1-2	ASSEIGYGYT
TRBV20-1	14	NA	TRBJ2-1	SATFAGTPSYNEQF
TRBV28	13	few	TRBJ2-3	ASRNLAEHGDTQY
TRBV7-9	14	NA	TRBJ1-1	ASSLGPGALHTEAF
TRBV4-1	13	few	TRBJ1-2	ASSQGGSPNYGYT
TRBV29-1	10	NA	TRBJ1-2	SVDLDNYGYT
TRBV12-3/TRBV12-4	14	few	TRBJ1-5	ASSPGQGASAQPQH
TRBV29-1	10	NA	TRBJ2-7	SVQDLSYEQY
TRBV10-3	11	few	TRBJ2-3	ATVLAGTDTQY
TRBV12-3/TRBV12-4	13	few	TRBJ1-6	ASRGTGGLGSPLH
TRBV6-5	13	NA	TRBJ1-2	ASSYSGGRDYGYT
TRBV6-5	11	few	TRBJ2-5	ASSNRGQETQY
TRBV5-1	13	NA	TRBJ2-4	ASSQKGTTKNIQY
TRBV12-3/TRBV12-4	14	NA	TRBJ2-5	ASSFGSGRAEETQY
TRBV20-1	11	few	TRBJ1-1	SARDGTEAEAF
TRBV7-7	12	NA	TRBJ2-1	ASSRTSVDYEQF
TRBV6-5	13	NA	TRBJ2-7	ASSSFPTGTYEQY
TRBV4-1	12	few	TRBJ2-7	ASRQRDGAYEQY
TRBV7-9	10	NA	TRBJ1-2	ACSLADYGYT
TRBV7-2	14	NA	TRBJ2-5	ASSGRDRGPQETQY
TRBV27	13	NA	NA	ASSSTDQGAETQY
TRBV25-1	11	NA	NA	ASSMTAAYEQY
TRBV6-1	10	NA	TRBJ1-2	ASSNDGYGYT
TRBV20-1	10	few	TRBJ2-7	SAAAGGYEQY
TRBV20-1	11	NA	TRBJ1-2	SARPQGARGYT
TRBV7-6	14	NA	TRBJ2-3	ASSLGQGLGPDTQY
TRBV9	13	few	TRBJ2-1	ASSVDGGSRNEQF
TRBV7-9	13	NA	TRBJ2-7	ASSLGTTTSYEQY
TRBV4-1	13	NA	TRBJ2-4	ASSPGGTSKNIQY